This TCR beta chain came from a study of cytomegalovirus exposure and HLA in healthy donors. Study outcomes and limitations: As a later analysis revealed, the rate of TCR association differed by HLA locus, with DRB1 most and HLA-C fewest. In a later analysis, parvovirus B19, influenza, CMV and Epstein-Barr virus appeared linked to several top co-occurrence clusters.

Use of 60 Vbeta and 13 Jbeta primers characterized the PCR. Some clones are missing from TCRdb's copy, which holds only in-frame ones; the method was immunoSEQ multiplex PCR. The sample holds 40,000 to 55,000 clones; roughly 63% are singletons and the top ten take approximately 12%. For this clone: Its antigen is as yet unknown.

Looked up from germline, CDR1 is SGHTA and CDR2 is FQGNSA. V was pared by 2 bases and J by 0 bases, with 8 bases between. The CDR3 runs 15 residues. Input material: PBMCs. The chain joins TRBV7-2 to TRBJ2-1; D gene ambiguous. The sequence came from a man aged 55-75 years in good health and CMV-seropositive. CDR3 region: CASSLSWSSYNEQFF. The CDR3 coding sequence is TGTGCCAGCAGCTTATCTTGGAGCTCCTACAATGAGCAGTTCTTC.